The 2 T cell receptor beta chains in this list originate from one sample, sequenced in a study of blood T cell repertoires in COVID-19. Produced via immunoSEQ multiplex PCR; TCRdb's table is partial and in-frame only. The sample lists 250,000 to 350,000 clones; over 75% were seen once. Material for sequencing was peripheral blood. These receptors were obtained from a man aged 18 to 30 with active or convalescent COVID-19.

The CDR3 DNA sequence: TGTGCCAGCAGTTTGGGAGGGAGTAGCAATCAGCCCCAGCATTTT. Its protein is CASSLGGSSNQPQHF. V usage is TRBV28 and J usage is TRBJ1-5; the D is unclear. The CDR3 has 15 amino acids. V lost 3 bases and J lost 0, with 9 bases in between. Germline CDR1 reads MDHEN; CDR2 reads SYDVKM. Together with reference TRBV28 and TRBJ1-5, the CDR3 gives the full variable domain: DVKVTQSSRYLVKRTGEKVFLECVQDMDHENMFWYRQDPGLGLRLIYFSYDVKMKEKGDIPEGYSVSREKKERFSLILESASTNQTSMYLCASSLGGSSNQPQHFGDGTRLSIL.

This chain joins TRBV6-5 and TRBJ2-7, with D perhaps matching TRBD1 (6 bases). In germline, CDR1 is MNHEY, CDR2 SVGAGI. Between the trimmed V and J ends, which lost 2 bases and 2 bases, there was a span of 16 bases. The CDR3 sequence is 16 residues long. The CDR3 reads CASSYATGPLTYEQYF. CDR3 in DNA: TGTGCCAGCAGTTACGCGACAGGCCCATTAACCTACGAGCAGTACTTC.